This entry features one T cell receptor beta chain sequence. The data were taken from a study of blood T cell repertoires in COVID-19. This CDR3 contains 14 residues. Trimming shortened V by 4 bases and J by 3 bases, and 10 bases separated the two germline ends. Germline CDR1 reads SGHRS; CDR2 reads YFSETQ. Clones were read by immunoSEQ multiplex PCR, and TCRdb kept only the in-frame ones, dropping some. The sample has roughly 78,000 clones; around 89% are singletons. The chain links TRBV5-1 to TRBJ2-2; a possible D gene is TRBD2 (5 bases). The sample was peripheral blood. The TCR sequence derives from a man aged 55 to 70 with acute or convalescent COVID-19. CDR3 DNA sequence: TGCGCCAGCAGCCCTTGGACTTACACCGGGGAGCTGTTTTTT. This encodes CASSPWTYTGELFF. The variable domain in full, completed from reference TRBV5-1 and TRBJ2-2, reads KAGVTQTPRYLIKTRGQQVTLSCSPISGHRSVSWYQQTPGQGLQFLFEYFSETQRNKGNFPGRFSGRQFSNSRSEMNVSTLELGDSALYLCASSPWTYTGELFFGEGSRLTVL.